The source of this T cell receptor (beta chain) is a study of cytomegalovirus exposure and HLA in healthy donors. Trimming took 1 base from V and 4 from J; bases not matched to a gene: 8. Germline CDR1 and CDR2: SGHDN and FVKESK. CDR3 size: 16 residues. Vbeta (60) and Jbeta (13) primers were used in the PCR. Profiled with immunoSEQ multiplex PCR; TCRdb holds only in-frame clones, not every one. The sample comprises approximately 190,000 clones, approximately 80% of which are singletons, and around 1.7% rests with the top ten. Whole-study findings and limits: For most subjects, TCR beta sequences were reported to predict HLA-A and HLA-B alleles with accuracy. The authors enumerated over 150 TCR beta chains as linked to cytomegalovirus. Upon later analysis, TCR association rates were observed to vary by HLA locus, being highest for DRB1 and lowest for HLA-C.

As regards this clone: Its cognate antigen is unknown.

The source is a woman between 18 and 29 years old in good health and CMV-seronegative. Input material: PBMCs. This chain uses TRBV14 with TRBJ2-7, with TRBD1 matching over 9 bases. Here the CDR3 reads CASSQAPGQGGYEQYF. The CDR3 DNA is TGTGCCAGCAGCCAAGCACCGGGACAGGGAGGGTACGAGCAGTACTTC. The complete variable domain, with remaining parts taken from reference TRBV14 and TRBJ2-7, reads EAGVTQFPSHSVIEKGQTVTLRCDPISGHDNLYWYRRVMGKEIKFLLHFVKESKQDESGMPNNRFLAERTGGTYSTLKVQPAELEDSGVYFCASSQAPGQGGYEQYFGPGTRLTVT.